A selection of T cell receptor beta chains follows, all from one sample in a study of cytomegalovirus exposure and HLA in healthy donors. Libraries were prepared by immunoSEQ multiplex PCR; TCRdb keeps only in-frame clonotypes and omits some of them. The sample carries 150,000 to 200,000 clones, 9.5% recorded once. Sequencing was carried out using PBMCs. These receptors were collected from a woman in her 30s in good health and CMV-seropositive. The CDR3 runs from the conserved cysteine through the conserved F or W. Fields, in order: CDR3 DNA, CDR3 protein, D gene, J gene, V gene, clone size. The D gene is left open where the match is weak. For some rows the clone size is stated as once, few or many, or as a class when expanded; others skip it.

CDR3nt: TGTGCCAGCAGCCCCAGGACTAGCGGCACCTACAATGAGCAGTTCTTC
CDR3aa: CASSPRTSGTYNEQFF
d_gene: TRBD2
j_gene: TRBJ2-1
v_gene: TRBV7-9
abundance: few

CDR3nt: TGTGCCAGCAGTGACTCCTACAGGGGTACAGATACGCAGTATTTT
CDR3aa: CASSDSYRGTDTQYF
d_gene: TRBD1
j_gene: TRBJ2-3
v_gene: TRBV6-4
abundance: NA

CDR3nt: TGCGCCAGCAGGGACACATTACAGCCCCAGCATTTT
CDR3aa: CASRDTLQPQHF
d_gene: NA
j_gene: TRBJ1-5
v_gene: TRBV10-2
abundance: NA

CDR3nt: TGTGCCAGCAGTCCCGGGAATGAGCAGTTCTTC
CDR3aa: CASSPGNEQFF
d_gene: NA
j_gene: TRBJ2-1
v_gene: TRBV25-1
abundance: NA

CDR3nt: TGCGCCAGCAGTCGACTAGCGGGAGAGATTGATGAGCAGTTCTTC
CDR3aa: CASSRLAGEIDEQFF
d_gene: TRBD2
j_gene: TRBJ2-1
v_gene: TRBV5-1
abundance: NA

CDR3nt: TGCGCCAGCAGCTTGGTTCCCTCAGATACGCAGTATTTT
CDR3aa: CASSLVPSDTQYF
d_gene: NA
j_gene: TRBJ2-3
v_gene: TRBV5-1
abundance: NA

CDR3nt: TGTGCCAGCAGCTTGGGAAGGGGGGGTGAAAAACTGTTTTTT
CDR3aa: CASSLGRGGEKLFF
d_gene: NA
j_gene: TRBJ1-4
v_gene: TRBV5-6
abundance: few

CDR3nt: TGTGCCAGCAGCCCCCCACCGGAAGAGACCCAGTACTTC
CDR3aa: CASSPPPEETQYF
d_gene: NA
j_gene: TRBJ2-5
v_gene: TRBV9
abundance: few

CDR3nt: TGTGCTAGTGGTTTGGACAGAGAAGCTTTCTTT
CDR3aa: CASGLDREAFF
d_gene: NA
j_gene: TRBJ1-1
v_gene: TRBV12-5
abundance: few

CDR3nt: TGTGCCAGCAGCTTGGAGGGGTTCGTTGGAAACACCATATATTTT
CDR3aa: CASSLEGFVGNTIYF
d_gene: NA
j_gene: TRBJ1-3
v_gene: TRBV5-8
abundance: few

CDR3nt: TGTGCCAGCAGCTTATCCCCAGGGACCTACGAGCAGTACTTC
CDR3aa: CASSLSPGTYEQYF
d_gene: NA
j_gene: TRBJ2-7
v_gene: TRBV7-2
abundance: few

CDR3nt: TGTGCCATCAGTGATCGATCAGCGGGAGAAGAGACCCAGTACTTC
CDR3aa: CAISDRSAGEETQYF
d_gene: TRBD2
j_gene: TRBJ2-5
v_gene: TRBV10-3
abundance: NA

CDR3nt: TGTGCCAGCAGACTGGACAGGGAGAATGAAAAACTGTTTTTT
CDR3aa: CASRLDRENEKLFF
d_gene: TRBD1
j_gene: TRBJ1-4
v_gene: TRBV2
abundance: few

CDR3nt: TGTGCCAGCAGTTTGGGGGGGCCCTCTGGAAACACCATATATTTT
CDR3aa: CASSLGGPSGNTIYF
d_gene: NA
j_gene: TRBJ1-3
v_gene: TRBV27
abundance: few

CDR3nt: TGTGCCAGCAGTCCCAGAACCGGGAGCAATGAGCAGTTCTTC
CDR3aa: CASSPRTGSNEQFF
d_gene: NA
j_gene: TRBJ2-1
v_gene: TRBV6-5
abundance: NA

CDR3nt: TGTGCCAGCAGCGCACACTCTAGCGGGAGAGTTGAGCAGTTCTTC
CDR3aa: CASSAHSSGRVEQFF
d_gene: TRBD2
j_gene: TRBJ2-1
v_gene: TRBV7-2
abundance: few

CDR3nt: TGTGCCATCAGTGAAAGGAGCGCGGAGCAGTACTTC
CDR3aa: CAISERSAEQYF
d_gene: NA
j_gene: TRBJ2-7
v_gene: TRBV10-3
abundance: NA

CDR3nt: TGTGCCAGCTCACCGCGTGGGACAGGGGGGCGCGGCGAGCAGTACTTC
CDR3aa: CASSPRGTGGRGEQYF
d_gene: TRBD1
j_gene: TRBJ2-7
v_gene: TRBV18
abundance: NA

CDR3nt: TGTGCCAGCAGCTTACCCAGGGGGCCCTACAATGAGCAGTTCTTC
CDR3aa: CASSLPRGPYNEQFF
d_gene: TRBD1
j_gene: TRBJ2-1
v_gene: TRBV7-9
abundance: few

CDR3nt: TGTGCCAGCAGCTCACAGGGGATTGAGCAGTTCTTC
CDR3aa: CASSSQGIEQFF
d_gene: TRBD1
j_gene: TRBJ2-1
v_gene: TRBV9
abundance: few

CDR3nt: TGTGCCAGCAGCCCTCGGACAGAAACCTATGGCTACACCTTC
CDR3aa: CASSPRTETYGYTF
d_gene: NA
j_gene: TRBJ1-2
v_gene: TRBV5-4
abundance: NA

CDR3nt: TGTGCCAGCAGCCGCACAGGGGCGGAGACCGAGCAGTACTTC
CDR3aa: CASSRTGAETEQYF
d_gene: TRBD1
j_gene: TRBJ2-7
v_gene: TRBV5-8
abundance: NA

CDR3nt: TGCGCCAGCCTGCAGACAGGGGGGTCTGAAAAACTGTTTTTT
CDR3aa: CASLQTGGSEKLFF
d_gene: TRBD1
j_gene: TRBJ1-4
v_gene: TRBV10-2
abundance: NA

CDR3nt: TGCGCCAGCAGCCAAGAGGTAGCTCGCGCAGATACGCAGTATTTT
CDR3aa: CASSQEVARADTQYF
d_gene: NA
j_gene: TRBJ2-3
v_gene: TRBV4-1
abundance: NA

CDR3nt: TGTGCCAGCAGCTTGGGGGGGACTTACACAGATACGCAGTATTTT
CDR3aa: CASSLGGTYTDTQYF
d_gene: NA
j_gene: TRBJ2-3
v_gene: TRBV5-4
abundance: few

CDR3nt: TGTGCCAGCTCACCACCGGGTCACAGGGGAGGAGATACGCAGTATTTT
CDR3aa: CASSPPGHRGGDTQYF
d_gene: NA
j_gene: TRBJ2-3
v_gene: TRBV18
abundance: few

CDR3nt: TGCGCCAGCAGCTTGTTCGGGAGGCCTGAGACCCAGTACTTC
CDR3aa: CASSLFGRPETQYF
d_gene: TRBD2
j_gene: TRBJ2-5
v_gene: TRBV5-1
abundance: few

CDR3nt: TGTGCCAGCAGCTCCAACAGGCCCTCCTACAATGAGCAGTTCTTC
CDR3aa: CASSSNRPSYNEQFF
d_gene: NA
j_gene: TRBJ2-1
v_gene: TRBV7-2
abundance: NA

CDR3nt: TGTGCCAGCAGTTACTCAACAGGGTCTAGGGATACGCAGTATTTT
CDR3aa: CASSYSTGSRDTQYF
d_gene: NA
j_gene: TRBJ2-3
v_gene: TRBV6-5
abundance: NA

CDR3nt: TGCGCCAGCAGCGTTAACACAGATACGCAGTATTTT
CDR3aa: CASSVNTDTQYF
d_gene: NA
j_gene: TRBJ2-3
v_gene: TRBV5-1
abundance: few

CDR3nt: TGCGCCAGCAGCCGCGGACTAGCGGGAGGGGGCATCGGGGAGCTGTTTTTT
CDR3aa: CASSRGLAGGGIGELFF
d_gene: TRBD2
j_gene: TRBJ2-2
v_gene: TRBV4-1
abundance: NA

CDR3nt: TGTGCCAGCAGTGAAGCAGGGGGCTTTTCCTACGAGCAGTACTTC
CDR3aa: CASSEAGGFSYEQYF
d_gene: TRBD1
j_gene: TRBJ2-7
v_gene: TRBV6-1
abundance: few

CDR3nt: TGCGCCAGCAGCCAAGATCCCCCCGGGATAGGGGAGACCCAGTACTTC
CDR3aa: CASSQDPPGIGETQYF
d_gene: NA
j_gene: TRBJ2-5
v_gene: TRBV4-1
abundance: few

CDR3nt: TGTGCCAGCAGCAACCCTAGCGGATACTACTACAATGAGCAGTTCTTC
CDR3aa: CASSNPSGYYYNEQFF
d_gene: TRBD2
j_gene: TRBJ2-1
v_gene: TRBV6-6
abundance: NA

CDR3nt: TGCGCCAGCAGCTCGGGAACTGCCATGAACACTGAAGCTTTCTTT
CDR3aa: CASSSGTAMNTEAFF
d_gene: NA
j_gene: TRBJ1-1
v_gene: TRBV5-1
abundance: NA

CDR3nt: TGTGCCAGCAGCCCCCTCCAGGCTACCGTCTCTGGGGCCAACGTCCTGACTTTC
CDR3aa: CASSPLQATVSGANVLTF
d_gene: NA
j_gene: TRBJ2-6
v_gene: TRBV5-4
abundance: many

CDR3nt: TGTGCCAGCAGTGGGACAGGGGCGGGCGAGCAGTTCTTC
CDR3aa: CASSGTGAGEQFF
d_gene: TRBD1
j_gene: TRBJ2-1
v_gene: TRBV6-1
abundance: few

CDR3nt: TGTGCCAGCTCACTGGGTGGACTTTTCACTGGGGAGCTGTTTTTT
CDR3aa: CASSLGGLFTGELFF
d_gene: NA
j_gene: TRBJ2-2
v_gene: TRBV18
abundance: few

CDR3nt: TGTGCCAGCAGCGTAGGGCCTAGCGGGTCGTACGAGCAGTACTTC
CDR3aa: CASSVGPSGSYEQYF
d_gene: TRBD2
j_gene: TRBJ2-7
v_gene: TRBV9
abundance: NA

CDR3nt: TGTGCCAGCAGCGTAGGAGGCGGGAGTGGCGAGCAGTACTTC
CDR3aa: CASSVGGGSGEQYF
d_gene: TRBD2
j_gene: TRBJ2-7
v_gene: TRBV9
abundance: few

CDR3nt: TGTGCCAGCAATTGGGACTCCAACTACGAGCAGTACTTC
CDR3aa: CASNWDSNYEQYF
d_gene: NA
j_gene: TRBJ2-7
v_gene: TRBV2
abundance: few

CDR3nt: TGTGCCAGCAGCTTGGTTTCGGTTGCAGATACGCAGTATTTT
CDR3aa: CASSLVSVADTQYF
d_gene: NA
j_gene: TRBJ2-3
v_gene: TRBV5-6
abundance: NA

CDR3nt: TGTGCCACCGGGTCGAGGTCCTACGAGCAGTACTTC
CDR3aa: CATGSRSYEQYF
d_gene: NA
j_gene: TRBJ2-7
v_gene: TRBV15
abundance: few

CDR3nt: TGTGCCAGCAATAGGGAGCGGGAGGCAGATACGCAGTATTTT
CDR3aa: CASNREREADTQYF
d_gene: TRBD2
j_gene: TRBJ2-3
v_gene: TRBV2
abundance: few

CDR3nt: TGTGCCAGCAGCGGACAGCGGGAGGGAGAGCAGTTCTTC
CDR3aa: CASSGQREGEQFF
d_gene: TRBD2
j_gene: TRBJ2-1
v_gene: TRBV11-2
abundance: once

CDR3nt: TGCAGCGTTGGGCTGCGGGGGAACACTGAAGCTTTCTTT
CDR3aa: CSVGLRGNTEAFF
d_gene: NA
j_gene: TRBJ1-1
v_gene: TRBV29-1
abundance: NA

CDR3nt: TGTGCCAGCGGTGGACAGACACGGGCCAACGAGCAGTACTTC
CDR3aa: CASGGQTRANEQYF
d_gene: NA
j_gene: TRBJ2-7
v_gene: TRBV27
abundance: few

CDR3nt: TGTGCCAGCAGGGCGTCAGGGAATGAGCAGTTCTTC
CDR3aa: CASRASGNEQFF
d_gene: NA
j_gene: TRBJ2-1
v_gene: TRBV6-5
abundance: NA

CDR3nt: TGCGCCAGCAGCTTGGCCGGCAGGGCCGGTGAAGCTTTCTTT
CDR3aa: CASSLAGRAGEAFF
d_gene: NA
j_gene: TRBJ1-1
v_gene: TRBV5-1
abundance: NA

CDR3nt: TGTGCCAGCAGTGTCCGGGTGAACACCGGGGAGCTGTTTTTT
CDR3aa: CASSVRVNTGELFF
d_gene: NA
j_gene: TRBJ2-2
v_gene: TRBV7-2
abundance: NA